Presented here are 20 T cell receptor beta chains from one specimen sequenced in a study of cytomegalovirus exposure and HLA in healthy donors. Using immunoSEQ multiplex PCR, the repertoire was profiled, and TCRdb retains in-frame clones only, with some absent. This table holds about 260,000 clones, 90% found once. The sequenced material came from PBMCs. The source of these receptors is a woman aged 25-40 years in good health and CMV-seronegative.

The chain has TRBV5-1 and TRBJ1-3; D not resolved. The length of the CDR3 is 16 residues. Germline V CDR1 and CDR2: SGHRS, YFSETQ. V was shortened by 0 bases and J by 0 bases, with 10 bases between the two germline ends. The CDR3 DNA reads TGCGCCAGCAGCTTGGGACTCCTGAGCTCTGGAAACACCATATATTTT. This encodes CASSLGLLSSGNTIYF.

V and J are TRBV5-1 and TRBJ1-2; TRBD1 agrees at 9 bases. V lost 3 bases, J lost 4 bases, and 10 bases stayed unmatched. CDR3 length: 16 amino acids. The V gene's germline CDR1 is SGHRS and CDR2 YFSETQ. The CDR3: CASSSGQGSATYGYTF. CDR3 in DNA: TGCGCCAGCAGCTCGGGACAGGGTAGCGCTACCTATGGCTACACCTTC.

The chain recombines TRBV30 with TRBJ2-7; 8 bases are a match to TRBD2. CDR1 GTSNPN and CDR2 SVGIG come from the germline V gene (reference sequence). This CDR3 is 15 amino acids long. Trimming at V came to 2 bases and at J to 6 bases, leaving 12 bases not matched to a gene. The CDR3 DNA sequence: TGTGCCTGGAGTCAGGTGGTACTAGCGGCTCGCGAGCAGTACTTC. Its translation: CAWSQVVLAAREQYF.

About this clone: The junction departs from the called germline gene at one end, perhaps through a read error. The chain couples TRBV11-2 to TRBJ2-1; 13 positions agree with TRBD2. From germline, CDR1 is SGHAT and CDR2 FQNNGV. CDR3 size: 13 residues. The CDR3: CASSFQLAGGPLF. The CDR3, as DNA: TGTGCCAGCAGCTTTCAACTAGCGGGAGGGCCGCTCTTC.

The chain uses TRBV28 and TRBJ2-7; no clear D gene. With 2 bases removed from V and 2 bases from J, the gap between germline ends came to 10 bases. This CDR3 is built from 14 residues. The germline CDR1 and CDR2 sequences are MDHEN and SYDVKM. The CDR3 reads CASSLPQETYEQYF. The CDR3 bases are TGTGCCAGCAGTTTACCCCAGGAAACCTACGAGCAGTACTTC.

The chain carries TRBV5-6 and TRBJ1-5, with D possibly being TRBD1 (5 bases). This CDR3 comprises 14 residues. V was trimmed by 2 bases and J by 7 bases, leaving 13 bases between them. CDR1 is SGHDT and CDR2 is YYEEEE in the germline V gene. Written as DNA, the CDR3 is TGTGCCAGCAGCTTCGGGCAGGGTGAGCAGCCCCAGCATTTT. Its protein product is CASSFGQGEQPQHF.

V gene TRBV10-2 combines with J gene TRBJ2-7; 14 bases agree with TRBD2. The CDR3 sequence is 15 residues long. The germline V gene encodes CDR1 WSHSY and CDR2 SAAADI. The V gene end was trimmed by 6 bases and the J gene end by 3 bases; junction bases not matched to a gene: 4. The CDR3 is CASRTGLAGDYEQYF. In nucleotides, the CDR3 is TGCGCCAGCAGGACGGGACTAGCGGGGGACTACGAGCAGTACTTC.

This clone was seen more than once but under ten times. The chain is built from TRBV28 and TRBJ2-2; D remains unclear. Trimming removed 5 bases at V and 4 bases at J, with 14 bases between. CDR3 length equals 15 residues. Germline V gene sequence: CDR1 MDHEN, CDR2 SYDVKM. DNA of the CDR3: TGTGCCAGCAGTCCCCCCCGTATAACCACCGGGGAGCTGTTTTTT. It encodes CASSPPRITTGELFF.

The chain carries TRBV6-1 and TRBJ2-7, with D possibly being TRBD1 (6 bases). V was shortened by 4 bases and J by 7 bases, with 23 bases between the two germline ends. CDR1 and CDR2 (germline): MNHNS, SASEGT. The CDR3 loop spans 16 amino acids. The CDR3 DNA is TGTGCCAGCAGTGCGAGACAGGATAAACTAACGGGTGAGCAGTACTTC. Its protein product is CASSARQDKLTGEQYF.

The chain uses TRBV27 and TRBJ1-2; no clear D gene. CDR1 and CDR2 from the germline V gene are MNHEY and SMNVEV (reference sequence). Between the trimmed V and J ends, which lost 5 bases and 2 bases, there was a span of 12 bases. The CDR3 sequence is 14 residues long. The CDR3 DNA is TGTGCCAGCAGTCCCCGTGGACTGAACTATGGCTACACCTTC. Translating gives CASSPRGLNYGYTF.

This clone turned up a few times. This CDR3 reads CASSQGYPGTGREQYF. CDR3 coding DNA: TGCGCCAGCAGCCAAGGGTATCCCGGGACAGGGAGGGAGCAGTACTTC. The chain recombines TRBV4-3 with TRBJ2-7, with 9 bases matching TRBD1. The CDR3 extends over 16 amino acids. The V segment lost 1 base and the J segment 7 bases; nucleotides outside the gene matches: 11. CDR1 and CDR2 (germline): LGHNA, YSLEER.

The J gene is TRBJ1-1, the V gene TRBV7-3; 7 bases map to TRBD1. V trimming: 5 bases; J trimming: 3 bases; junction bases outside the gene matches: 12. The CDR3 consists of 16 residues. Germline CDR1 and CDR2: SGHTA and FQGTGA. CDR3 coding DNA: TGTGCCAGCAGCCAGACAGGGCCGGGGGCACACACTGAAGCTTTCTTT. It yields the protein CASSQTGPGAHTEAFF.

The rearrangement uses TRBV9 and TRBJ2-2; 10 positions match TRBD1. This CDR3 contains 15 residues. Germline-derived CDR1 and CDR2 are SGDLS and YYNGEE. V lost 4 bases to trimming and J lost 4 bases; unmatched junction nucleotides: 4. CDR3 DNA sequence: TGTGCCAGCAGCCGGGACAGGGGCATCACCGGGGAGCTGTTTTTT. Translation gives CASSRDRGITGELFF.

This chain joins TRBV7-2 and TRBJ2-7; a weak D match, TRBD1 (6 bases). This CDR3 is built from 15 residues. The germline V gene has CDR1 SGHTA and CDR2 FQGNSA. Trimming removed 3 bases from V and 4 bases from J, with 16 bases in between. The CDR3 is CASSFVPGERYEQYF. DNA of the CDR3: TGTGCCAGCAGCTTTGTGCCAGGGGAAAGGTACGAGCAGTACTTC.

This chain connects TRBV28 to TRBJ2-1, with D unclear. In germline, CDR1 is MDHEN, CDR2 SYDVKM. The CDR3 runs 14 residues. V lost 6 bases and J lost 6, with 15 bases in between. CDR3 sequence reads: CASSQVWEPNEQFF. In nucleotides, the CDR3 is TGTGCCAGCAGCCAGGTTTGGGAACCCAATGAGCAGTTCTTC.

The chain employs TRBV15 and TRBJ2-1, with D perhaps matching TRBD1 (7 bases). Trimming shortened V by 0 bases and J by 3 bases, and 15 bases separated the two germline ends. CDR1 and CDR2 from the germline V gene are LNHNV and YYDKDF (reference sequence). This CDR3 has 17 amino acids. The chain's CDR3 is CATSREAPGGYYNEQFF. The CDR3 DNA reads TGTGCCACCAGCAGAGAGGCTCCAGGGGGGTACTACAATGAGCAGTTCTTC. The full variable domain, completed using reference TRBV15 and TRBJ2-1, is DAMVIQNPRYQVTQFGKPVTLSCSQTLNHNVMYWYQQKSSQAPKLLFHYYDKDFNNEADTPDNFQSRRPNTSFCFLDIRSPGLGDTAMYLCATSREAPGGYYNEQFFGPGTRLTVL.

V is TRBV19 and J is TRBJ2-4, with D uncertain. Deletions cut 5 bases from V and 0 bases from J, with 11 bases between. Germline CDR1 is LNHDA and CDR2 is SQIVND (reference sequence). The CDR3 is 15 amino acids. The DNA for the CDR3 is TGTGCCAGTAGTCAGCCGGCGCTAGCCAAAAACATTCAGTACTTC. Its protein is CASSQPALAKNIQYF.

The rearrangement links TRBV29-1 to TRBJ2-7, with 10 bases fitting TRBD1. Germline V gene data show CDR1 as SQVTM and CDR2 as ANQGSEA. The V segment lost 4 bases and the J segment 2 bases; nucleotides outside the gene matches: 5. CDR3 size: 14 residues. DNA of the CDR3: TGCAGCGTTGTTCGGGACAGGGGCGCCTACGAGCAGTACTTC. It translates to CSVVRDRGAYEQYF.

V and J are TRBV11-2 and TRBJ2-7; D may be TRBD2 (6 bases). V was cut by 1 base and J by 4 bases, with 20 bases left in between. CDR3 length equals 17 residues. Germline lookup yields CDR1 SGHAT and CDR2 FQNNGV. CDR3 amino acids: CASSLGGAGRGGYEQYF. DNA for the CDR3: TGTGCCAGCAGCTTAGGCGGGGCGGGAAGAGGCGGGTACGAGCAGTACTTC.

The chain employs TRBV29-1 and TRBJ2-1, with D tentatively TRBD2 (7 bases). Germline V gives CDR1 SQVTM, CDR2 ANQGSEA. The CDR3 extends over 16 amino acids. V lost 4 bases, J lost 2 bases, and 18 bases lay in between. This CDR3 is CSVVIRRGHTYNEQFF. The DNA for the CDR3 is TGCAGCGTTGTGATCCGGCGGGGGCATACCTACAATGAGCAGTTCTTC.